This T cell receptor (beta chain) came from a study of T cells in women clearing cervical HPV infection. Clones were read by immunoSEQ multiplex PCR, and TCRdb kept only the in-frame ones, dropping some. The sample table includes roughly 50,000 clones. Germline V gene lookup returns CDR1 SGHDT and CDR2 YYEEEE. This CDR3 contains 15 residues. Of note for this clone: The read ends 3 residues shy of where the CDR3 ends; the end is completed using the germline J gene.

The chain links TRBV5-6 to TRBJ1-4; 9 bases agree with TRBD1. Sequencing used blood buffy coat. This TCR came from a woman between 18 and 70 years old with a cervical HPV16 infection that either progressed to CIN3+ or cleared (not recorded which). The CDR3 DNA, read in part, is TGTGCCAGCAGCGCCTCGGACAGGGGAGATTCACCA. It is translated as CASSASDRGDSP. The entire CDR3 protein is CASSASDRGDSPLFF. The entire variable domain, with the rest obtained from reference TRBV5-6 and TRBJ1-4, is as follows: DAGVTQSPTHLIKTRGQQVTLRCSPKSGHDTVSWYQQALGQGPQFIFQYYEEEERQRGNFPDRFSGHQFPNYSSELNVNALLLGDSALYLCASSASDRGDSPLFFGSGTQLSVL.